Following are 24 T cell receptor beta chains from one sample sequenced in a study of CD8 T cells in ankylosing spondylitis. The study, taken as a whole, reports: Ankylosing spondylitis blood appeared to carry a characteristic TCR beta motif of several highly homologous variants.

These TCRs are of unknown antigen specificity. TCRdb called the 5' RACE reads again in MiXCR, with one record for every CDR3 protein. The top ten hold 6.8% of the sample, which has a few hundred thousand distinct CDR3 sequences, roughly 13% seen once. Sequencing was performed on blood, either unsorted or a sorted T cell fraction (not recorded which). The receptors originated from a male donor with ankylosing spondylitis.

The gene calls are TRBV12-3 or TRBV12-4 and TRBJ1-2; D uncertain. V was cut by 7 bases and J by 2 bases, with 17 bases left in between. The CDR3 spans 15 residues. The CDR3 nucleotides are TGTGCCAGCACCCCATCCCAGGCGTTAAACTATGGCTACACCTTC. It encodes CASTPSQALNYGYTF.

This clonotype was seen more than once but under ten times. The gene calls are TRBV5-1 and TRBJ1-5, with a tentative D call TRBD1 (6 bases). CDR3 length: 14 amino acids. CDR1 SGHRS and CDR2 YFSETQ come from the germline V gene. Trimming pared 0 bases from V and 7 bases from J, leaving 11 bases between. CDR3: CASSLEGGAQPQHF. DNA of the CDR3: TGCGCCAGCAGCTTGGAGGGGGGTGCGCAGCCCCAGCATTTT.

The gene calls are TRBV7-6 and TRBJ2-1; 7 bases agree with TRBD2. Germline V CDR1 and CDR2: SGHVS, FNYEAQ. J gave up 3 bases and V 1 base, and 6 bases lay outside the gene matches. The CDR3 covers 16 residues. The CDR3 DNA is TGTGCCAGCAGCTTAGGAGCGGGGAACTTCTACAATGAGCAGTTCTTC. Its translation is CASSLGAGNFYNEQFF.

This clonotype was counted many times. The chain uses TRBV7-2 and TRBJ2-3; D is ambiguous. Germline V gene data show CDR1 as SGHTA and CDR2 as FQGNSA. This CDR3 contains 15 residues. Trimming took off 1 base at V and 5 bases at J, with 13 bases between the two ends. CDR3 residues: CASSLGLVLGDTQYF. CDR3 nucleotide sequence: TGTGCCAGCAGCTTAGGTCTAGTGCTGGGAGATACGCAGTATTTT.

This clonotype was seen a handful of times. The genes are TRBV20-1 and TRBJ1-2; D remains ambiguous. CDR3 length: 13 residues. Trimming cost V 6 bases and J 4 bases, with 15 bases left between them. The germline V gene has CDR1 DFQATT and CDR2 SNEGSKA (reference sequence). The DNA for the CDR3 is TGCAGTGCCCTCCGGGTAGAGGGCTATGGCTACACCTTC. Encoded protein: CSALRVEGYGYTF.

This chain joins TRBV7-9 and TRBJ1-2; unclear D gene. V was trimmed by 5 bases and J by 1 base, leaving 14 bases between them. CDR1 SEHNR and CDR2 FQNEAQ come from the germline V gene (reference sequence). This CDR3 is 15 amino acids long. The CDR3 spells CASSPNFKNNYGYTF. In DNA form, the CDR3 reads TGTGCCAGCAGCCCCAATTTCAAGAATAACTATGGCTACACCTTC.

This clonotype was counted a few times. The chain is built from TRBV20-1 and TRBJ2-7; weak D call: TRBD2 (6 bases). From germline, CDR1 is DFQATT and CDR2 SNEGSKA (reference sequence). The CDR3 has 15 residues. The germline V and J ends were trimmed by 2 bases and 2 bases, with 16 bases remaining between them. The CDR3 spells CSARLSPSAAYEQYF. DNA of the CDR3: TGCAGTGCTAGATTGTCCCCTAGCGCGGCCTACGAGCAGTACTTC.

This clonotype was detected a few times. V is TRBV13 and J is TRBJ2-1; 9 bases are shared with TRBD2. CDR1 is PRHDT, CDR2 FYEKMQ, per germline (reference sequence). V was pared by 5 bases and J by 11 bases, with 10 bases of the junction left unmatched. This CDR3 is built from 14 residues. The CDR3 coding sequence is TGTGCCAGCAGCACAACTAGCGGGTCCGTGAAGCAGTTCTTC. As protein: CASSTTSGSVKQFF.

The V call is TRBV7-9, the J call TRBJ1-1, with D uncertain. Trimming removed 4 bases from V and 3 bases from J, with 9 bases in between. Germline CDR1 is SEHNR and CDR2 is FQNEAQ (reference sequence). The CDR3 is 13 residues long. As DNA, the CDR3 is TGTGCCAGCAGCTCCCTCCGGGACACTGAAGCTTTCTTT. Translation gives CASSSLRDTEAFF.

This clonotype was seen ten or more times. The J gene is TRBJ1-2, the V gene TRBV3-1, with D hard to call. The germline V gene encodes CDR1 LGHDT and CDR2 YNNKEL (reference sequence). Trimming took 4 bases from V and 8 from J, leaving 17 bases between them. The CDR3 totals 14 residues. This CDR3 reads CASSPKAESIGYTF. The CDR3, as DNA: TGTGCCAGCAGCCCAAAAGCAGAGAGTATCGGCTACACCTTC.

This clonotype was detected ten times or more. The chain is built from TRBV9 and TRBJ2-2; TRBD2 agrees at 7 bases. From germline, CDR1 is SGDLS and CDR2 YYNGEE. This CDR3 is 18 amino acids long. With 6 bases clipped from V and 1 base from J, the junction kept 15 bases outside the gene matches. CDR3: CASTFSGGDVLNTGELFF. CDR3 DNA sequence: TGTGCCAGCACCTTTTCGGGGGGAGACGTATTGAACACCGGGGAGCTGTTTTTT.

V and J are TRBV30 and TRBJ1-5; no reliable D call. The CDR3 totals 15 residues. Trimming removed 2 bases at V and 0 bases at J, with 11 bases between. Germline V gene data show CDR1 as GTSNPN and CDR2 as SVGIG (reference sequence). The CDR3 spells CAWSLGYFSNQPQHF. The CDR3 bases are TGTGCCTGGAGTCTGGGGTATTTTAGCAATCAGCCCCAGCATTTT.

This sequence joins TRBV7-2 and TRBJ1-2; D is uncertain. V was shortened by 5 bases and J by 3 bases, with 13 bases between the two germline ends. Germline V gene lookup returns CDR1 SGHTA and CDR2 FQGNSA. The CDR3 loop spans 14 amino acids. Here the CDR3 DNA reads TGTGCCAGCAGCACCCCGACACCCGACTATGGCTACACCTTC. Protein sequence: CASSTPTPDYGYTF.

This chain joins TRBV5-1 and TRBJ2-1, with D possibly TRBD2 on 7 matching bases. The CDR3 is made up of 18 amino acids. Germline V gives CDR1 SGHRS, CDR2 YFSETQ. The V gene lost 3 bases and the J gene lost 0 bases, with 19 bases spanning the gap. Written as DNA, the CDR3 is TGCGCCAGCAGCTCCCGAGGGGGAGGGGAGAGCTCCTACAATGAGCAGTTCTTC. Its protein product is CASSSRGGGESSYNEQFF.

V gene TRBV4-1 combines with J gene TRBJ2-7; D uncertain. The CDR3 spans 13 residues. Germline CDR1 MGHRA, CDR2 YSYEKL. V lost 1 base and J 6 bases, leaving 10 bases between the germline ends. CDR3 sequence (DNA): TGCGCCAGCAGCCAAGTGCCCAGAGGCGAGCAGTACGTC. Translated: CASSQVPRGEQYV.

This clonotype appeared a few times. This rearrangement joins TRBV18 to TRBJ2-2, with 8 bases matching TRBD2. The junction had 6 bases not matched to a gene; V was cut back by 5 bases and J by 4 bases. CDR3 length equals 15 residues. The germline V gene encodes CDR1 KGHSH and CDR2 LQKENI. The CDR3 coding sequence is TGTGCCAGCTCATCGACTAGCGAGAGCACCGGGGAGCTGTTTTTT. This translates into CASSSTSESTGELFF.

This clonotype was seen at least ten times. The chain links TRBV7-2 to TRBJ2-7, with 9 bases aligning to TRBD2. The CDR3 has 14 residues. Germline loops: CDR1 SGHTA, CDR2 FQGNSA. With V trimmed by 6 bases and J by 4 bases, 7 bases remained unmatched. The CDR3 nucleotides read TGTGCCAGCAGGGTAGCGGGAGTTGTTTACGAGCAGTACTTC. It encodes CASRVAGVVYEQYF.

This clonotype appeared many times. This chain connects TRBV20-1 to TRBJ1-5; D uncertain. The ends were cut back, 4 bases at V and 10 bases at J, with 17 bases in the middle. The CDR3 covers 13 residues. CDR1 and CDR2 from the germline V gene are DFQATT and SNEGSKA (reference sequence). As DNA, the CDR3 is TGCAGTGCTACCCCGGCCCCCGAAGAACCCCAGCATTTT. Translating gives CSATPAPEEPQHF.

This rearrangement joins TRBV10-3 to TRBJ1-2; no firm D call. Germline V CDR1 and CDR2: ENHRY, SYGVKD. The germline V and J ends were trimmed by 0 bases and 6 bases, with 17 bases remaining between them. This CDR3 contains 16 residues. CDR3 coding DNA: TGTGCCATCAGTGAGTCTAGGCAGGTGTCGGGTGATGGCTACACCTTC. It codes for CAISESRQVSGDGYTF.

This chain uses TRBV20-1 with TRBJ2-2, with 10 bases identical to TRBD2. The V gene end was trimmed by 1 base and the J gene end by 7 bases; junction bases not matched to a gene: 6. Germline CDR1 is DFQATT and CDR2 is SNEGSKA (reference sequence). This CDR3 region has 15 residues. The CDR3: CSARVKREGSGELFF. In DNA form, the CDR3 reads TGCAGTGCTAGAGTAAAGCGGGAGGGCAGCGGGGAGCTGTTTTTT.

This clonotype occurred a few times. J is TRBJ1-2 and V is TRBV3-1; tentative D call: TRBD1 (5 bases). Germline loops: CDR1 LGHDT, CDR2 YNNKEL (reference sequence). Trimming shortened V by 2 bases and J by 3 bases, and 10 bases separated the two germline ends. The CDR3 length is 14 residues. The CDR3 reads CASSQIGRDYGYTF. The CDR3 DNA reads TGTGCCAGCAGCCAAATCGGCAGGGACTATGGCTACACCTTC.

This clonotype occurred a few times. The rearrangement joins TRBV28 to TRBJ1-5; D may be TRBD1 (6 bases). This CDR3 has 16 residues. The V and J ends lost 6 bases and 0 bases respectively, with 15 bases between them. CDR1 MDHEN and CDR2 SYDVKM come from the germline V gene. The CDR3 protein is CASSWGNRVSNQPQHF. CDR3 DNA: TGTGCCAGCAGCTGGGGGAACAGGGTTAGCAATCAGCCCCAGCATTTT.

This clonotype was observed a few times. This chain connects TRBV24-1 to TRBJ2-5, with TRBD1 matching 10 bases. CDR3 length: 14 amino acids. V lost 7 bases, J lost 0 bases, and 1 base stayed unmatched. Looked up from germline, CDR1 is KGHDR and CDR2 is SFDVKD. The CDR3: CATRGTGDQETQYF. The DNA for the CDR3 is TGTGCCACCAGGGGGACAGGGGACCAAGAGACCCAGTACTTC.

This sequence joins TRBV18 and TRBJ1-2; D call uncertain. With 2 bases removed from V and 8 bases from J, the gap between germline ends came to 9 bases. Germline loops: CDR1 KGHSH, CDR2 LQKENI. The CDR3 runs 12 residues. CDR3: CASSPTTEGYTF. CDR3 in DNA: TGTGCCAGCTCACCAACAACTGAGGGCTACACCTTC. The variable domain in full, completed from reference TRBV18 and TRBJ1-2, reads NAGVMQNPRHLVRRRGQEARLRCSPMKGHSHVYWYRQLPEEGLKFMVYLQKENIIDESGMPKERFSAEFPKEGPSILRIQQVVRGDSAAYFCASSPTTEGYTFGSGTRLTVV.